This T cell receptor beta chain was profiled in a study of cytomegalovirus exposure and HLA in healthy donors. Overall study: The 110 million or so unique TCR beta sequences, from roughly 180 million T cells, were found by an earlier analysis.

CDR1 and CDR2 from the germline V gene are KGHSH and LQKENI. The CDR3 length is 16 residues. Germline trimming cut 6 bases from V and 2 bases from J; bases unmatched to any gene: 3. This clone was seen a handful of times. Both 60 Vbeta primers and 13 Jbeta primers went into the PCR. Method: immunoSEQ multiplex PCR; TCRdb's copy keeps in-frame clones and lacks some. The sample shows some 140,000 clones, more than 70% of them seen only once. The clonotype originates from a man aged 30 to 45 in good health and CMV-seronegative. V and J are TRBV18 and TRBJ2-2; 13 nucleotides align to TRBD2. Sequencing used PBMCs. Here the CDR3 reads CASSEGLAGNTGELFF. In nucleotides, the CDR3 is TGTGCCAGCTCCGAGGGACTAGCGGGAAACACCGGGGAGCTGTTTTTT. Combining the CDR3 with reference TRBV18 and TRBJ2-2 gives the whole variable domain NAGVMQNPRHLVRRRGQEARLRCSPMKGHSHVYWYRQLPEEGLKFMVYLQKENIIDESGMPKERFSAEFPKEGPSILRIQQVVRGDSAAYFCASSEGLAGNTGELFFGEGSRLTVL.